The 23 T cell receptor beta chains presented below share a single source sample, sequenced in a study of beta chain features in type 1 diabetes. Reverse transcription of all isolated RNA meant that expressed TCRB transcripts were sequenced. Sequencing used immunoSEQ multiplex PCR; TCRdb keeps in-frame clones, though not all of them. Here the sample spans hundreds of thousands of clones, 10% to 15% being singletons. Sequencing was done on a sample of naive CD4+ T cells from blood. All receptors come from a man aged 18 to 29 in good health.

V and J are TRBV18 and TRBJ1-1; the match to TRBD1 covers 9 bases. The CDR3 is 16 residues long. J gave up 1 base and V 3 bases, and 6 bases lay outside the gene matches. Germline V lookup: CDR1 KGHSH, CDR2 LQKENI. DNA of the CDR3: TGTGCCAGCTCACCCCAGGGACAGGGTACGAACACTGAAGCTTTCTTT. Translating it yields CASSPQGQGTNTEAFF.

The genes are TRBV2 and TRBJ1-6; TRBD1 matches at 8 bases. CDR3 length equals 13 residues. Germline trimming cut 9 bases from V and 4 bases from J; bases unmatched to any gene: 2. Per germline, CDR1 SNHLY and CDR2 FYNNEI. CDR3 coding DNA: TGTGCCAGGGGACAGGCTTATAATTCACCCCTCCACTTT. This gives the protein CARGQAYNSPLHF.

This clone came up a few times. The chain is built from TRBV7-9 and TRBJ2-2, with TRBD2 matching over 14 bases. Germline V gene lookup returns CDR1 SEHNR and CDR2 FQNEAQ (reference sequence). The CDR3 is 19 amino acids. V shed 5 bases and J 5 bases; nucleotides not matched to a gene: 13. The CDR3 DNA reads as TGTGCCAGCAGCATCATAGGGACTAGCGGGAGAGGATGGACCGGGGAGCTGTTTTTT. Encoded protein: CASSIIGTSGRGWTGELFF.

This chain links TRBV29-1 with TRBJ2-7; weak D call: TRBD1 (6 bases). V was pared by 2 bases and J by 5 bases, with 16 bases between. The CDR3 loop spans 14 amino acids. The germline CDR1 and CDR2 sequences are SQVTM and ANQGSEA. CDR3 residues: CSVEPWAGADEQYF. The CDR3 DNA follows: TGCAGCGTTGAACCATGGGCAGGGGCGGACGAGCAGTACTTC.

The chain is built from TRBV4-3 and TRBJ2-7; TRBD1 is a possible D gene (5 bases). The ends were cut back, 1 base at V and 1 base at J, with 8 bases in the middle. The CDR3 loop spans 14 amino acids. Germline V CDR1 and CDR2: LGHNA, YSLEER. The CDR3 DNA is TGCGCCAGCAGCCAAGGGGGCACATCCTACGAGCAGTACTTC. It codes for CASSQGGTSYEQYF.

V usage is TRBV30 and J usage is TRBJ1-1; D not certain. V was clipped by 0 bases and J by 10 bases, with 9 bases between them. This CDR3 region has 11 residues. Germline CDR1 GTSNPN, CDR2 SVGIG (reference sequence). The CDR3 here is CAWSVLSSAFF. The CDR3 bases are TGTGCCTGGAGTGTACTTTCCTCAGCTTTCTTT.

This clone was counted a few times. The CDR3 nucleotides are TGCACCAGCAGCCAAGAATTGCCCAGGTCGCACTCCTACGAGCAGTACTTC. It yields the protein CTSSQELPRSHSYEQYF. V gene TRBV1 combines with J gene TRBJ2-7; TRBD1 is the table's D call, not checked against the DNA. TRBV1 is termed a pseudogene. CDR3 length: 17 residues.

This rearrangement joins TRBV5-1 to TRBJ2-7; the D is unclear. V lost 3 bases and J lost 1, with 17 bases in between. Looked up from germline, CDR1 is SGHRS and CDR2 is YFSETQ. The CDR3 is 16 residues long. The CDR3 loop is CASSSARFQVSYEQYF. In DNA form, the CDR3 reads TGCGCCAGCAGCTCAGCACGGTTCCAGGTGTCCTACGAGCAGTACTTC.

The CDR3 region has the DNA TGTGCCAGCAGCCAGGGACAGACAAACACCGGGGAGCTGTTTTTT. Its translation: CASSQGQTNTGELFF. The chain is built from TRBV7-3 and TRBJ2-2; 7 nucleotides agree with TRBD1. Per germline, CDR1 SGHTA and CDR2 FQGTGA. CDR3 size: 15 residues. Trimming cost V 5 bases and J 2 bases; bases outside gene matches: 5.

The chain employs TRBV7-8 and TRBJ2-2; 13 bases line up with TRBD2. The trim removed 6 bases at V and 6 bases at J, leaving 1 base unmatched. CDR1 is SGHVS and CDR2 is FQNEAQ in the germline V gene. This CDR3 has 14 residues. The CDR3 DNA reads as TGTGCCAGCAGACTAGCGGGAGGGTCCGGGGAGCTGTTTTTT. It yields the protein CASRLAGGSGELFF.

V is TRBV14 and J is TRBJ1-6; the match to TRBD1 covers 7 bases. Looked up from germline, CDR1 is SGHDN and CDR2 is FVKESK. After removal of 0 bases from V and 10 bases from J, the junction contained 9 bases not matched to a gene. The CDR3 is 16 residues long. In DNA form, the CDR3 reads TGTGCCAGCAGCCAAGATCTCGACAGGGCGGGCTCACCCCTCCACTTT. It codes for CASSQDLDRAGSPLHF. Combining the CDR3 with reference TRBV14 and TRBJ1-6 gives the whole variable domain EAGVTQFPSHSVIEKGQTVTLRCDPISGHDNLYWYRRVMGKEIKFLLHFVKESKQDESGMPNNRFLAERTGGTYSTLKVQPAELEDSGVYFCASSQDLDRAGSPLHFGNGTRLTVT.

This clone showed up just a few times. The rearrangement uses TRBV11-2 and TRBJ2-1, with D unresolved. Deletions cut 1 base from V and 5 bases from J, with 12 bases between. Germline assignment: CDR1 SGHAT and CDR2 FQNNGV. The length of the CDR3 is 15 residues. The CDR3 protein is CASSLGYSHDNEQFF. DNA of the CDR3: TGTGCCAGCAGCTTAGGGTATTCACACGACAATGAGCAGTTCTTC.

This clone came up a few times. This chain links TRBV7-9 with TRBJ2-5, with 9 bases lining up with TRBD1. Germline CDR1 SEHNR, CDR2 FQNEAQ (reference sequence). With 5 bases clipped from V and 2 bases from J, the junction kept 9 bases outside the gene matches. This CDR3 is built from 16 residues. The CDR3 DNA sequence: TGTGCCAGCAGCACCATTCCGGGACAGGGACAAGAGACCCAGTACTTC. It yields the protein CASSTIPGQGQETQYF.

This rearrangement joins TRBV30 to TRBJ1-3; tentative D call: TRBD1 (5 bases). CDR1 is GTSNPN and CDR2 is SVGIG in the germline V gene (reference sequence). V was cut by 2 bases and J by 2 bases, with 7 bases left in between. This CDR3 has 13 residues. Written as DNA, the CDR3 is TGTGCCTGGAGTTCGGGGGCTGGAAACACCATATATTTT. It is translated as CAWSSGAGNTIYF.

V is TRBV27 and J is TRBJ1-1; D remains ambiguous. V was shortened by 7 bases and J by 2 bases, with 14 bases between the two germline ends. The germline V gene has CDR1 MNHEY and CDR2 SMNVEV (reference sequence). The CDR3 length is 14 residues. The CDR3, as DNA: TGTGCCAGCAAAAATACTCGGACTAACACTGAAGCTTTCTTT. Its protein is CASKNTRTNTEAFF.

This clone occurred many times. This rearrangement joins TRBV29-1 to TRBJ2-1, with 10 bases lining up with TRBD2. The ends lost 7 bases at V and 9 bases at J; junction bases unmatched: 6. The CDR3 extends over 12 amino acids. Germline V gene data show CDR1 as SQVTM and CDR2 as ANQGSEA. CDR3 amino acids: CSAALAGGEQFF. The CDR3 DNA reads as TGCAGCGCCGCCTTAGCGGGAGGTGAGCAGTTCTTC.

This clone was observed a handful of times. This sequence joins TRBV28 and TRBJ2-1; 7 bases agree with TRBD1. Losses at the gene ends were 6 bases for V and 9 bases for J; bases not matched to a gene: 14. Germline CDR1 and CDR2: MDHEN and SYDVKM. The CDR3 extends over 15 amino acids. The CDR3 loop is CASSLSDRVRFEQFF. The CDR3 nucleotides are TGTGCCAGCAGCCTTAGCGACAGGGTTCGATTTGAGCAGTTCTTC. Full variable domain (remainder filled in from reference TRBV28 and TRBJ2-1): DVKVTQSSRYLVKRTGEKVFLECVQDMDHENMFWYRQDPGLGLRLIYFSYDVKMKEKGDIPEGYSVSREKKERFSLILESASTNQTSMYLCASSLSDRVRFEQFFGPGTRLTVL.

The genes are TRBV7-9 and TRBJ2-5; D remains unclear. The CDR3 spans 13 residues. The V gene's germline CDR1 is SEHNR and CDR2 FQNEAQ (reference sequence). Trimming pared 5 bases from V and 1 base from J, leaving 8 bases between. The CDR3: CASSPRVQETQYF. DNA for the CDR3: TGTGCCAGCAGCCCCCGCGTCCAAGAGACCCAGTACTTC. Full variable domain (rest looked up from reference TRBV7-9 and TRBJ2-5): DTGVSQNPRHKITKRGQNVTFRCDPISEHNRLYWYRQTLGQGPEFLTYFQNEAQLEKSRLLSDRFSAERPKGSFSTLEIQRTEQGDSAMYLCASSPRVQETQYFGPGTRLLVL.

Note on this clone: Other DNA sequences from this sample encode an identical CDR3 as well. The rearrangement links TRBV6-5 to TRBJ2-7, with a weak D call TRBD1 (6 bases). V gave up 8 bases and J gave up 0 bases, with 11 bases separating them. There are 13 residues in the CDR3. CDR1 is MNHEY and CDR2 is SVGAGI in the germline V gene. The chain's CDR3 is CASSGQNSYEQYF. The DNA for the CDR3 is TGTGCCAGCTCGGGACAAAACTCCTACGAGCAGTACTTC.

The rearrangement links TRBV18 to TRBJ2-2, with D unclear. The CDR3 is made up of 15 amino acids. CDR1 and CDR2 (germline): KGHSH, LQKENI. Trimming shortened V by 6 bases and J by 1 base, and 12 bases separated the two germline ends. The CDR3 DNA is TGTGCCAGCTCGCCCGGCAGGCAGAACACCGGGGAGCTGTTTTTT. The encoded protein is CASSPGRQNTGELFF.

The chain employs TRBV28 and TRBJ1-2; 9 bases line up with TRBD1. The junction had 5 bases not matched to a gene; V was cut back by 1 base and J by 2 bases. The CDR3 has 16 amino acids. Germline V gene sequence: CDR1 MDHEN, CDR2 SYDVKM. The CDR3 sequence: CASSLSPGQGNYGYTF. In nucleotides, the CDR3 is TGTGCCAGCAGTTTATCCCCCGGACAGGGGAACTATGGCTACACCTTC.

For this clone: The identical CDR3 is also encoded by other nucleotide sequences in the sample. The chain links TRBV28 to TRBJ1-2; TRBD1 is a possible D gene (6 bases). V gave up 6 bases and J gave up 5 bases, with 10 bases separating them. Germline lookup yields CDR1 MDHEN and CDR2 SYDVKM. The CDR3 contains 12 residues. The CDR3 DNA follows: TGTGCCAGCAGCAAGGGGGTTTATGGCTACACCTTC. It codes for CASSKGVYGYTF.

This clone came up a few times. This chain connects TRBV7-3 to TRBJ2-1; a weak D match, TRBD1 (5 bases). Deletions cut 2 bases from V and 9 bases from J, with 14 bases between. The germline gives CDR1 SGHTA, CDR2 FQGTGA. There are 14 residues in the CDR3. CDR3 region: CASSLAGRVGEQFF. DNA for the CDR3: TGTGCCAGCAGCTTAGCCGGCAGGGTCGGTGAGCAGTTCTTC.